These 12 T cell receptor beta chains share one sample of origin, sequenced in a study of CD8+ T cells in alopecia areata. Treatment noted: oral pan-JAK inhibitor, 5-10 mg twice daily. Isolated RNA was reverse transcribed into cDNA used as the sequencing template. Assay: immunoSEQ multiplex PCR; the TCRdb copy retains only in-frame clones and omits some. This sample has about 210,000 clones, with roughly two fifths found just once. The starting material was CD4+ T cells sorted from blood, obtained around week 36, from a patient treated with tofacitinib. The origin of the receptors is a human donor with alopecia areata.

This clone was seen a handful of times. The rearrangement links TRBV29-1 to TRBJ2-1, with a tentative D call TRBD2 (5 bases). V was clipped by 7 bases and J by 2 bases, with 12 bases between them. CDR3 length: 13 residues. Germline assignment: CDR1 SQVTM and CDR2 ANQGSEA. CDR3 sequence: CSANPGTYNEQFF. The CDR3 DNA reads as TGCAGCGCCAACCCCGGGACCTACAATGAGCAGTTCTTC.

This clone was counted once. This sequence joins TRBV14 and TRBJ2-7; 8 nucleotides agree with TRBD2. Germline V gene data show CDR1 as SGHDN and CDR2 as FVKESK. This CDR3 has 17 amino acids. V shed 2 bases and J 3 bases; nucleotides not matched to a gene: 12. The CDR3 coding sequence is TGTGCCAGCAGCCAATTTACTAGCGGCCAAATTTTCTACGAGCAGTACTTC. Protein: CASSQFTSGQIFYEQYF. The whole variable domain, filled in from reference TRBV14 and TRBJ2-7, reads EAGVTQFPSHSVIEKGQTVTLRCDPISGHDNLYWYRRVMGKEIKFLLHFVKESKQDESGMPNNRFLAERTGGTYSTLKVQPAELEDSGVYFCASSQFTSGQIFYEQYFGPGTRLTVT.

The V call is TRBV5-1, the J call TRBJ1-1; D gene uncertain. Germline CDR1 reads SGHRS; CDR2 reads YFSETQ. V dropped 4 bases and J dropped 2 bases, with 9 bases sitting between them. The CDR3 has 13 amino acids. CDR3 DNA sequence: TGCGCCAGCAGCCCCTCAGCCAACACTGAAGCTTTCTTT. It translates to CASSPSANTEAFF.

This clone was observed a handful of times. CDR3 amino acids: CASSQGGQMGIQYF. CDR3 bases: TGCGCCAGCAGCCAAGGGGGACAGATGGGCATTCAGTACTTC. This chain uses TRBV4-3 with TRBJ2-4; TRBD1 aligns across 7 bases. V lost 1 base and J lost 9; bases outside the gene matches: 6. Germline values: CDR1 LGHNA, CDR2 YSLEER. This CDR3 contains 14 residues.

The table lists this clone with a few counts. The J gene is TRBJ1-6, the V gene TRBV30, with D possibly TRBD1 on 5 matching bases. V shed 2 bases and J shed 7 bases, with 27 bases lying between them. This CDR3 is 19 amino acids long. Germline CDR1 is GTSNPN and CDR2 is SVGIG (reference sequence). As DNA, the CDR3 is TGTGCCTGGAGTTCTCCTGACGGGCAGGGCGTATTCGGGAATTCACCCCTCCACTTT. This codes for CAWSSPDGQGVFGNSPLHF.

This chain connects TRBV29-1 to TRBJ2-7; the D is unclear. The CDR3 totals 12 residues. CDR1 and CDR2 from the germline V gene are SQVTM and ANQGSEA. Trimming took 2 bases from V and 10 from J, leaving 15 bases between them. CDR3: CSVESLVREQYF. The CDR3 nucleotides are TGCAGCGTTGAATCCCTCGTGAGAGAACAGTACTTC.

The gene calls are TRBV2 and TRBJ1-5, with D tentatively TRBD1 (5 bases). Trimming cost V 6 bases and J 1 base, with 13 bases left between them. Per the germline V gene, CDR1 is SNHLY and CDR2 is FYNNEI. This CDR3 spans 15 amino acids. The CDR3 DNA sequence: TGTGCCAGCAGCTTGGGGCAGGGAAGCAATCAGCCCCAGCATTTT. Protein sequence: CASSLGQGSNQPQHF.

The gene calls are TRBV2 and TRBJ2-4, with unresolved D. This CDR3 has 13 amino acids. V dropped 6 bases and J dropped 15 bases, with 21 bases sitting between them. The V gene's germline CDR1 is SNHLY and CDR2 FYNNEI. CDR3 DNA: TGTGCCAGCAGCGCGTCCATCTGGGGTTGGGTGTACTTC. Protein sequence: CASSASIWGWVYF.

The chain carries TRBV5-1 and TRBJ2-5; 7 bases fit TRBD1. Germline values: CDR1 SGHRS, CDR2 YFSETQ. CDR3 length: 15 amino acids. V shed 4 bases, J shed 5 bases, and the junction held 11 bases outside the gene matches. The CDR3 coding sequence is TGCGCCAGCAGCAGGGCAGGGGGAACCGAGGAGACCCAGTACTTC. Its protein is CASSRAGGTEETQYF.

J is TRBJ2-7 and V is TRBV7-3, with D maybe TRBD1 (5 bases). CDR1 and CDR2 from the germline V gene are SGHTA and FQGTGA. The V and J ends lost 5 bases and 5 bases respectively, with 7 bases between them. This CDR3 is 11 amino acids long. CDR3 bases: TGTGCCAGCAGCCCACAGGACGAGCAGTACTTC. This encodes CASSPQDEQYF.

This clone was seen once. This rearrangement joins TRBV25-1 to TRBJ1-2; D is possibly TRBD1 (5 bases). Germline V gene data show CDR1 as MGHDK and CDR2 as SYGVNS. The germline V and J ends were trimmed by 2 bases and 10 bases, with 14 bases remaining between them. The CDR3 has 13 amino acids. The CDR3 DNA is TGTGCCAGCAGTGAACGGGCAGGGTTCAACTACACCTTC. This translates into CASSERAGFNYTF.

The chain employs TRBV6-5 and TRBJ2-5; TRBD2 aligns across 7 bases. CDR1 is MNHEY and CDR2 is SVGAGI in the germline V gene. V lost 6 bases and J lost 6; bases outside the gene matches: 10. The CDR3 length is 14 residues. This CDR3 reads CASSSSQLAQTQYF. In nucleotides, the CDR3 is TGTGCCAGCAGCTCCTCTCAACTAGCGCAGACCCAGTACTTC.